The 13 T cell receptor beta chains below were found in one sample sequenced in a study of OX40 agonist ivuxolimab in advanced cancers. Clones were read by immunoSEQ multiplex PCR, and TCRdb kept only the in-frame ones, dropping some. The sample shows about 35,000 clones, 80% to 85% of them seen only once. Material: CD4+ or CD8+ T cells sorted from blood, obtained in a trial of the OX40 agonist ivuxolimab. The receptors stem from an adult with an advanced solid tumor such as melanoma, head and neck, liver or kidney cancer.

The chain employs TRBV6-4 and TRBJ2-1, with TRBD2 matching 7 bases. This CDR3 is built from 16 residues. Germline-derived CDR1 and CDR2 are MRHNA and SNTAGT. With 3 bases clipped from V and 8 bases from J, the junction kept 13 bases outside the gene matches. In DNA form, the CDR3 reads TGTGCCAGCAGTGAACGGGTGGGAGGGCCTGGCGATGAGCAGTTCTTC. Protein product: CASSERVGGPGDEQFF.

In its sample, this clone was seen a few times. The chain is built from TRBV4-3 and TRBJ2-1; 10 positions agree with TRBD2. J was trimmed by 7 bases and V by 4 bases; bases with no gene match: 10. The CDR3 loop spans 16 amino acids. The V gene's germline CDR1 is LGHNA and CDR2 YSLEER. The CDR3 DNA reads TGCGCCAGCAGCCCCGGACTAGCGGAAATTAGTAATGAGCAGTTCTTC. Protein product: CASSPGLAEISNEQFF.

J is TRBJ1-2 and V is TRBV27, with 7 bases that match TRBD1. The CDR3 has 16 residues. J lost 8 bases, V lost 0 bases, and 12 bases had no gene match. Germline V gene lookup returns CDR1 MNHEY and CDR2 SMNVEV (reference sequence). The CDR3, as DNA: TGTGCCAGCAGTTTATCCAGGGACAGTCTTCCCTACGGCTACACCTTC. This codes for CASSLSRDSLPYGYTF.

V is TRBV27 and J is TRBJ2-5, with 7 bases lining up with TRBD1. J lost 0 bases, V lost 5 bases, and 6 bases had no gene match. In germline, CDR1 is MNHEY, CDR2 SMNVEV (reference sequence). The CDR3 loop spans 15 amino acids. The CDR3 is CASSPGTANQETQYF. Written as DNA, the CDR3 is TGTGCCAGCAGTCCCGGGACAGCCAACCAAGAGACCCAGTACTTC.

This rearrangement joins TRBV7-9 to TRBJ2-7; the D gene is possibly TRBD2 (6 bases). Germline V gene sequence: CDR1 SEHNR, CDR2 FQNEAQ (reference sequence). Trimming stripped 4 bases from V and 5 bases from J, with 9 bases between. There are 12 residues in the CDR3. The CDR3 nucleotides are TGTGCCAGCAGCTCCTCGGGGGACGAGCAGTACTTC. Encoded protein: CASSSSGDEQYF. The full variable domain, with the rest looked up from reference TRBV7-9 and TRBJ2-7, is DTGVSQNPRHKITKRGQNVTFRCDPISEHNRLYWYRQTLGQGPEFLTYFQNEAQLEKSRLLSDRFSAERPKGSFSTLEIQRTEQGDSAMYLCASSSSGDEQYFGPGTRLTVT.

The chain couples TRBV27 to TRBJ2-1; D is uncertain. Germline CDR1 reads MNHEY; CDR2 reads SMNVEV (reference sequence). CDR3 size: 17 residues. Trimming left V 0 bases short and J 2 bases short, with 14 bases between. This CDR3 is CASSLSMLAATYNEQFF. In nucleotides, the CDR3 is TGTGCCAGCAGTTTATCTATGCTGGCAGCGACCTACAATGAGCAGTTCTTC.

This chain links TRBV28 with TRBJ2-7; 7 bases are a match to TRBD1. The CDR3 spans 14 residues. The germline CDR1 and CDR2 sequences are MDHEN and SYDVKM. V gave up 2 bases and J gave up 3 bases; unmatched junction bases: 4. The CDR3 DNA reads as TGTGCCAGCAGTTTAAAGGGGGCGAGCTACGAGCAGTACTTC. Amino acids: CASSLKGASYEQYF.

The chain couples TRBV19 to TRBJ2-4, with TRBD1 matching over 8 bases. The CDR3 sequence is 17 residues long. CDR1 and CDR2 (germline): LNHDA, SQIVND (reference sequence). Trimming took 5 bases from V and 2 from J; bases not matched to a gene: 11. The CDR3 here is CASSLWAGGATKNIQYF. The CDR3, as DNA: TGTGCCAGTAGTCTCTGGGCAGGGGGCGCGACCAAAAACATTCAGTACTTC.

This chain connects TRBV19 to TRBJ1-1; D not certain. The CDR3 is 13 amino acids. Per the germline V gene, CDR1 is LNHDA and CDR2 is SQIVND (reference sequence). Trimming left V 3 bases short and J 0 bases short, with 5 bases between. CDR3: CASSMGMNTEAFF. CDR3 bases: TGTGCCAGTAGTATGGGGATGAACACTGAAGCTTTCTTT.

CDR3 sequence (DNA): TGTGCCAGCAGTTTAGTAGTGCCAATGTACAATGAGCAGTTCTTC. Its translation is CASSLVVPMYNEQFF. The V call is TRBV27, the J call TRBJ2-1; D is undetermined. Trimming left V 2 bases short and J 4 bases short, with 12 bases between. The CDR3 length is 15 residues. In germline, CDR1 is MNHEY, CDR2 SMNVEV (reference sequence).

The V gene is TRBV4-1, the J gene TRBJ2-7; the D gene is possibly TRBD1 (5 bases). Trimming shortened V by 2 bases and J by 0 bases, and 8 bases separated the two germline ends. This CDR3 is 14 amino acids long. Germline values: CDR1 MGHRA, CDR2 YSYEKL. CDR3 DNA sequence: TGCGCCAGCAGCCAATTTCAGGGCTCCTACGAGCAGTACTTC. It encodes CASSQFQGSYEQYF.

V usage is TRBV28 and J usage is TRBJ2-4, with a possible D match to TRBD1 (6 bases). V was shortened by 5 bases and J by 1 base, with 18 bases between the two germline ends. The CDR3 has 17 residues. Germline loops: CDR1 MDHEN, CDR2 SYDVKM. The CDR3 sequence is CASSPHTQGWAKNIQYF. In nucleotides, the CDR3 is TGTGCCAGCAGTCCCCATACACAGGGTTGGGCCAAAAACATTCAGTACTTC.

The V and J genes are TRBV5-6 and TRBJ2-5; 9 bases match TRBD2. V was clipped by 4 bases and J by 0 bases; unmatched bases: 7. The CDR3 is 16 residues long. CDR1 is SGHDT, CDR2 YYEEEE, per germline. Written as DNA, the CDR3 is TGTGCCAGCAGCGATAGCGGGAGCCCTTACCAAGAGACCCAGTACTTC. Its translation: CASSDSGSPYQETQYF. Full variable domain (rest looked up from reference TRBV5-6 and TRBJ2-5): DAGVTQSPTHLIKTRGQQVTLRCSPKSGHDTVSWYQQALGQGPQFIFQYYEEEERQRGNFPDRFSGHQFPNYSSELNVNALLLGDSALYLCASSDSGSPYQETQYFGPGTRLLVL.